This T cell receptor beta chain comes out of a study of human T cells and chemical hapten exposure. Study at large: Across its approximately 25 weeks, the study gave patients weekly diphenylcyclopropenone doses to the scalp.

Study-wide results and limits: The formation of large CDR3 similarity clusters by expanded TCRs significantly exceeded that of controls.

Time point in this sample: patch test 1, 2 weeks after DPC sensitization. Treatment indicated: therapeutic diphenylcyclopropenone sensitization with weekly scalp DPC. This clonotype was recorded at least ten times. The target antigen is unknown. MiXCR was run by TCRdb on the RACE reads, yielding one entry per CDR3 protein. The sample yields about 57,000 distinct CDR3 sequences, approximately 8.6% seen once. The sequencing here drew on whole blood, taken in connection with sensitization to the hapten diphenylcyclopropenone (DPC). This clonotype originated in a woman between 35 and 50 years old with alopecia areata. Some clones in this sample may be carry-over from other donors' samples.

The chain's CDR3 is CSARGTSGQETQYF. The CDR3 DNA follows: TGCAGTGCTAGGGGGACTAGCGGACAAGAGACCCAGTACTTC. The V call is TRBV20-1, the J call TRBJ2-5; 11 positions match TRBD2. The CDR3 runs to 14 residues. Germline V gene lookup returns CDR1 DFQATT and CDR2 SNEGSKA (reference sequence). V shed 3 bases and J 2 bases; nucleotides not matched to a gene: 2.